What follows describes a single TCR beta chain. This clonotype has just a few counts. Its antigen has not been determined. No clone much larger than this one lies a single base away; base qualities are absent. The sample's time point label, in plain terms: newly diagnosed GD, antithyroid drugs for less than 3 months. For both TCR sequencing and RNA sequencing, RNA was extracted from PBMCs using TRIzol. Graves' disease was diagnosed according to American Thyroid Association guidelines. Patients were recruited from an endocrinology department in Xi'an, China. From each patient, 7.5 to 10 milliliters of peripheral blood was collected into an EDTA anticoagulant tube. Ficoll Paque Plus density gradient separation was used to isolate PBMCs, and no additional T cell sorting was done. An Agilent 2100 Bioanalyzer and agarose gel were used to assess RNA quality, and a NanoDrop 2000 was used to measure RNA concentration.

The data stem from a study of regulatory T cells in long-lasting Graves disease (dated by TCRdb to 2020 to 2023). As for the study more broadly: In the newly diagnosed Graves' disease group, patients had been taking antithyroid drugs for less than 3 months. This study used TCR sequencing and RNA sequencing of peripheral blood to compare persistent Graves' disease patients against newly diagnosed Graves' disease patients. The study was registered as a clinical trial and conducted in China. A total of roughly 35 samples underwent TCR sequencing: about 13 from persistent and roughly 20 from newly diagnosed Graves' disease patients. Broad study findings and their caveats: Preferential use of TRBV28, TRBJ1-2 and TRBJ2-5 was observed in persistent disease, whereas TRBV20-1 and TRBJ2-1 were favored in newly diagnosed disease. Sequencing and analysis were restricted to the TCR beta chain. A larger number of public clonotypes was shared among persistent patients (under 3,000) than among newly diagnosed patients (about 990). As a limitation, the authors acknowledged that the small sample size may reduce accuracy. Lower TCR Shannon entropy and fewer highly expanded clones were observed in persistent Graves' disease patients than in newly diagnosed patients, which suggested clonal expansion. Because the primary lesion, thyroid tissue, could not be accessed, the study looked at peripheral blood alone.

The germline V gene yields LGHNA for CDR1 and YSLEER for CDR2. The cysteine opens and the phenylalanine closes a CDR3 of 11 amino acids. Of the read, only the CDR3 DNA is kept; its 33 bases are in frame from base 1. Deletion took 0 bases off V and 10 bases off J, with a span of 6 bases between the germline ends. Libraries were constructed by multiplex PCR. TCRdb names Illumina HiSeq 4000 as the instrument used. TCR beta libraries were built with iRepertoire HTBI primers and Arm-PCR amplification of CDR3 regions. PCR products were gel purified before sequencing. The original methods were these. A total of some 65 TRBV and more than twelve TRBJ segments were identified across samples and were used for gene usage analysis of CDR3 amino acid clonotypes. COPE and FqMerger were used to merge the filtered high-quality paired reads into contigs. BLAST was used to align contigs to IMGT TRBV, TRBD and TRBJ reference genes, with CDR3 defined following IMGT. Highly expanded clones were defined as clonotypes with a frequency above 0.1%. Shannon entropy was used to measure repertoire diversity, and the Gini coefficient was used to measure V-J evenness. A clonotype found in more than one individual was treated as public. TCRdb handled the public reads itself, with Q25 trimming in fastp and clone calling in MiXCR, and kept productive beta chains. All rows with the same CDR3 protein become a single entry with the most common DNA and genes. TCRdb's processing, not the authors', yielded these V and J calls. Across this sample there are about 430,000 distinct CDR3 sequences, with approximately 16% seen only once. Of the sample, around 7.6% is held by the ten largest clones.

In addition, the sample was reused for a study of T cells in Graves' hyperthyroidism and ophthalmopathy. As described in the second report: A patient counted as having stable Graves' hyperthyroidism if no progression to ophthalmopathy occurred over 18 months of follow-up. Hyperthyroidism patients were newly diagnosed, with disease duration under 2 months, and aged 18 to 65 years. Any patient with an uncontrolled infection, another autoimmune disease, pregnancy or lactation was excluded. Clinical symptoms, serum thyroxine and TRAb, thyroid ultrasound, and orbital computed tomography formed the basis for the diagnoses. A first-round RT-PCR of the TCR CDR3 used the HTBI primer set with the Qiagen OneStep RT-PCR kit. Blood samples also contained most of the expanded thyroid clonotypes (frequency above 0.001), which suggests that blood repertoires may reflect thyroid immune responses. A 13 V-J signature model separated ophthalmopathy from stable hyperthyroidism, with over 85% sensitivity and just under 84% specificity in cross-validation and 80%/75% in testing. During validation, the model predicted progression to ophthalmopathy a median of about 5.9 months ahead of onset, with around 71% sensitivity and almost 75% specificity. To identify distinguishing TCR V-J signatures, a discovery cohort of about 95 patients was used, comprising 40 to 45 with Graves' ophthalmopathy and roughly 60 with stable Graves' hyperthyroidism. An independent validation cohort of 18 to 20 hyperthyroidism patients and 17 patients who later progressed to ophthalmopathy tested prospective prediction of ophthalmopathy. For training and testing, the 110 or so patients in the discovery cohort were randomly divided in a 7:3 ratio. In over five Graves' hyperthyroidism patients, the study also compared T-cell repertoires from thyroid tissue with T-cell repertoires from blood. Once sampling was done, hyperthyroidism patients were given methimazole at a starting dose of 30 mg daily, whereas ophthalmopathy patients were given high-dose intravenous methylprednisolone. Libraries were constructed in a second round of multiplex PCR, after which size selection and purification were carried out. Libraries were sequenced paired-end with 100 bp reads on an Illumina HiSeq2000. Raw data were processed with SOAPnuke, discarding reads with adapters, uncalled bases, mean Phred below 15, or no exact constant-primer or identifier match. COPE v1.2.5 was used to merge the high-quality paired reads, and each unique nucleotide sequence was defined as a clonotype. MiTCR v1.1 was used to align clonotypes to the IMGT TRBV, TRBD and TRBJ reference segments. Only V-J combinations with frequency above 0.0001, covering roughly 99% of repertoires, were analysed. The TCS score was defined as the ratio of F50 (clonal expansion) to E x V (chaos), calculated using BLOSUM62-based TCRdist between CDR3 peptides within each V-J. Welch's t-statistics and random forest reduced 500 to 650 V-J features to roughly 13, which were used in a naive Bayes classifier (R e1071). No statistical method was used to set the sample size in advance, and investigators knew the group allocation. The paper describes TCR Vbeta CDR3 sequencing of 130 to 150 peripheral blood samples, made up of under 50 ophthalmopathy patients, approximately 76 hyperthyroidism patients and 17 progressor patients.

The chain is made from TRBV4-3 and TRBJ1-2, with no reliable assignment of the D segment. The sequence was obtained from a woman in her 40s with Graves disease. Donor details come from another sample of the same person, matched by shared clones. The sequencing here drew on peripheral blood mononuclear cells (PBMCs), taken at new diagnosis, from a patient treated with antithyroid drugs. The DNA sequence follows: TGCGCCAGCAGCCAAGACCGGCACTACACCTTC. This translates into CASSQDRHYTF.